This T cell receptor (beta chain) was retrieved from a study of CD8 T cells in ankylosing spondylitis. TCRdb reprocessed the 5' RACE reads with MiXCR, giving one entry per CDR3 protein. The sample shows 180,000 or so distinct CDR3 sequences, roughly 11% of them seen only once. Germline loops: CDR1 SGHRS, CDR2 YFSETQ. The CDR3 has 15 amino acids. V lost 0 bases and J lost 9; bases outside the gene matches: 11. The sample consisted of blood, either unsorted or a sorted T cell fraction (not recorded which). This chain connects TRBV5-1 to TRBJ1-2, with TRBD1 identical over 7 bases. This clonotype was obtained from a male donor with ankylosing spondylitis or in good health (not recorded which). The CDR3 protein is CASSLAGTDNRSYTF. The CDR3 DNA reads TGCGCCAGCAGCTTGGCCGGGACAGACAACAGGAGCTACACCTTC.